This TCR beta chain came from a study of cytomegalovirus exposure and HLA in healthy donors. Study-wide findings and caveats: Sequencing likely produced, as an artifact, a cluster of highly shared sequence variants. A later analysis reported that several of the most significant clusters appeared to be linked to common viral pathogens, among them Epstein-Barr virus.

Comments on this clone: Its antigen remains unknown.

Primers for the PCR totalled 60 Vbeta and 13 Jbeta. Measured with immunoSEQ multiplex PCR; TCRdb has only the in-frame clones, and not every one. The sample yields 140,000 to 150,000 clones, of which the top ten take up 0.8% to 1%. This CDR3 has 15 residues. The V segment lost 0 bases and the J segment 8 bases; nucleotides outside the gene matches: 10. Looked up from germline, CDR1 is SGHRS and CDR2 is YFSETQ. Sequenced sample: PBMCs. The chain recombines TRBV5-1 with TRBJ2-5; 7 positions agree with TRBD2. The TCR comes from a male donor in good health and CMV-seronegative. CDR3 sequence: CASSLERGGLDTQYF. In DNA, the CDR3 is TGCGCCAGCAGCTTGGAACGGGGAGGGCTGGATACCCAGTACTTC.